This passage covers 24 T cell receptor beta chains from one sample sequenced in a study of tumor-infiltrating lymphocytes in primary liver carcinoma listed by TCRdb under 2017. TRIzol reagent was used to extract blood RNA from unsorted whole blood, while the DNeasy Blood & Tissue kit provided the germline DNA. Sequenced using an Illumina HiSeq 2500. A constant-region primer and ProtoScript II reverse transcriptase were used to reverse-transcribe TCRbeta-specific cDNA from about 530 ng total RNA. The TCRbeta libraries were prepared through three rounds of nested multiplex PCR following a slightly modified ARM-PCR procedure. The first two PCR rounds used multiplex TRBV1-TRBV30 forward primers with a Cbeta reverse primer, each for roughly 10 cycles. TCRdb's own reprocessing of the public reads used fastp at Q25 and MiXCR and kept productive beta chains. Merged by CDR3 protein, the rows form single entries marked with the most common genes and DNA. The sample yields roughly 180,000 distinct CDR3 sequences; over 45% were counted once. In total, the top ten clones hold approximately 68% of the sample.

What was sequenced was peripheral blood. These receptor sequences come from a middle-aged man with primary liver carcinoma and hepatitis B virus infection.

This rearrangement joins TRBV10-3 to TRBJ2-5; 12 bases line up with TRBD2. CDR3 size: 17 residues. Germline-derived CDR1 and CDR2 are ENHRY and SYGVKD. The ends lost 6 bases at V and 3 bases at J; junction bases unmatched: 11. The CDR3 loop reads CAISCGLAGRGEETQYF. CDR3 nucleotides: TGTGCCATCAGCTGCGGACTAGCGGGAAGGGGGGAAGAGACCCAGTACTTC.

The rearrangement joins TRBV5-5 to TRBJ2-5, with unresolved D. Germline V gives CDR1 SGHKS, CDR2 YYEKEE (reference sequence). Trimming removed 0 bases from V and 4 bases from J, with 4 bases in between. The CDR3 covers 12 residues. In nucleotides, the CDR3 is TGTGCCAGCAGCTTGGGCTTAGAGACCCAGTACTTC. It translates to CASSLGLETQYF.

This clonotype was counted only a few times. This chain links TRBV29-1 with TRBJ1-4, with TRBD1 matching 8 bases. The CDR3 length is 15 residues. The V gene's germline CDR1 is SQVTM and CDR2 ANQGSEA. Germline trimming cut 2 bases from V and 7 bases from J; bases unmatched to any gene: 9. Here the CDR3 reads CSVEFSGQGSEKLFF. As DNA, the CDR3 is TGCAGCGTTGAATTTAGCGGACAGGGTTCTGAAAAACTGTTTTTT.

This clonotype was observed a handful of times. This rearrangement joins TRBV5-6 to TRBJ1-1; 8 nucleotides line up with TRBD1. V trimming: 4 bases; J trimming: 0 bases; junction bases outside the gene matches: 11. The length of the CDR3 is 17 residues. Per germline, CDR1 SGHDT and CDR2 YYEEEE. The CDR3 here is CASSHLGTGSMNTEAFF. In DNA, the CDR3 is TGTGCCAGCAGCCACTTAGGGACAGGCTCAATGAACACTGAAGCTTTCTTT.

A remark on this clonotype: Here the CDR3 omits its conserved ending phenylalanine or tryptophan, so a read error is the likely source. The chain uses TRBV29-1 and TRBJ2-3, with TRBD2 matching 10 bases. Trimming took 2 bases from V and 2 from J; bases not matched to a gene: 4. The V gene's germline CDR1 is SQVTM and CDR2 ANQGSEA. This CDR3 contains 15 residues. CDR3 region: CSVETAGGNTDTQYY. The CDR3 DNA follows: TGCAGCGTTGAAACAGCGGGAGGGAACACAGATACGCAGTATTAT.

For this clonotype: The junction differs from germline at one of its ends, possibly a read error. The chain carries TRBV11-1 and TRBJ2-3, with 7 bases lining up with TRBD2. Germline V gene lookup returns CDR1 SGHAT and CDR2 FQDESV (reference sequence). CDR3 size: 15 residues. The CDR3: CVSSLDGRPHDTHYF. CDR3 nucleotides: TGTGTCAGCAGCTTAGACGGGAGGCCTCACGATACGCACTATTTT.

The CDR3 DNA follows: TGCGCCAGCAGCTCCAACCCCGGACGGGAGGGCACAGATACGCAGTATTTT. This sequence encodes CASSSNPGREGTDTQYF. The chain employs TRBV5-1 and TRBJ2-3; 7 positions match TRBD2. Germline CDR1 SGHRS, CDR2 YFSETQ. Trimming cost V 3 bases and J 1 base; bases outside gene matches: 11. The CDR3 has 17 residues.

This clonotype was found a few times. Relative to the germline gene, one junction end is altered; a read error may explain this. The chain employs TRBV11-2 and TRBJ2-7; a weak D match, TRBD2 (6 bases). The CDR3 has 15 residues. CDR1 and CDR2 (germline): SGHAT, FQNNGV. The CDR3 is CTSSLGDWRVYEQYF. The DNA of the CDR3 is TGTACCAGCAGCCTAGGGGACTGGAGAGTCTACGAGCAGTACTTC.

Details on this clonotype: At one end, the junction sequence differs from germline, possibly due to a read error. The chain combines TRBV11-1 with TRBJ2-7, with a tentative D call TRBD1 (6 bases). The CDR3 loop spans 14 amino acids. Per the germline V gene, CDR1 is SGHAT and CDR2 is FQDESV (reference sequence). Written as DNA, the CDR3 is TGTGCCAGCAGCTCCAGGGGCCCCTCCTACGAGGAGTACTTC. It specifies CASSSRGPSYEEYF.

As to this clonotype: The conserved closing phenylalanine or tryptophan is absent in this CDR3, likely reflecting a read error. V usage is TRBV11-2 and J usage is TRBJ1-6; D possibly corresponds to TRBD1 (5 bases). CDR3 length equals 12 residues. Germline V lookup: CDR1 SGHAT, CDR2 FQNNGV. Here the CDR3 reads CASGLGDSPLHY. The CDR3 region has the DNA TGTGCCAGCGGCTTGGGGGATTCACCCCTCCACTAT.

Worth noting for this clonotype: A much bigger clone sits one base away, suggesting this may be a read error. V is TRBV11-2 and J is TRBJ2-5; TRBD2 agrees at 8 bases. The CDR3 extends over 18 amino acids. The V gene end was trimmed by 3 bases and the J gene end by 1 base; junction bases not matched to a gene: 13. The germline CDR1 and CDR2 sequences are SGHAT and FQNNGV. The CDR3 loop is CASSFGTGGRWGQETQYF. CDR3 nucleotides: TGTGCCAGCAGCTTCGGGACTGGCGGGAGGTGGGGCCAAGAGACCCAGTACTTC.

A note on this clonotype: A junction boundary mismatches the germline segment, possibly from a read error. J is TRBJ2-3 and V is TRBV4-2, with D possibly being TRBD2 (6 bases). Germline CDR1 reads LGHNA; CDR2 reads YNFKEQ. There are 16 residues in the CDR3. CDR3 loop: CANSPRYSGGTDTQYF. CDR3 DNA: TGTGCCAACAGCCCCAGGTACTCCGGGGGAACAGATACGCAGTATTTT.

The CDR3 is CASSLGGPSGRAYEQFF. CDR3 DNA sequence: TGTGCCAGCAGCTTAGGCGGTCCTAGCGGGAGGGCCTATGAGCAGTTCTTC. J is TRBJ2-1 and V is TRBV13; TRBD2 aligns across 12 bases. Per the germline V gene, CDR1 is PRHDT and CDR2 is FYEKMQ (reference sequence). The CDR3 totals 17 residues. With V trimmed by 0 bases and J by 8 bases, 8 bases remained unmatched.

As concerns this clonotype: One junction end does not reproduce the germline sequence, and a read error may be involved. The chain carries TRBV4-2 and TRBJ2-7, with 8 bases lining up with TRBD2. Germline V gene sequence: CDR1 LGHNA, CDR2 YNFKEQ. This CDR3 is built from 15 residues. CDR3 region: CASSPLLTGGNEQCF. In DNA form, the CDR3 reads TGTGCCAGCAGCCCGCTACTAACGGGAGGGAACGAGCAGTGCTTC.

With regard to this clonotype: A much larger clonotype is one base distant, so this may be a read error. The CDR3 sequence is CSAGVWDTNTGVLFF. As DNA, the CDR3 is TGCAGCGCCGGTGTTTGGGATACGAACACCGGGGTGCTGTTTTTT. The rearrangement uses TRBV29-1 and TRBJ2-2, with D perhaps TRBD2 (5 bases). Germline V gene data show CDR1 as SQVTM and CDR2 as ANQGSEA. The length of the CDR3 is 15 residues.

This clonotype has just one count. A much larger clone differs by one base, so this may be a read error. In DNA, the CDR3 is TGCAGCGGCTGGGAAACTGGAGCTTTCTTT. Amino acid sequence: CSGWETGAFF. This sequence joins TRBV29-1 and TRBJ1-1; D is unclear. There are 10 residues in the CDR3. The germline CDR1 and CDR2 sequences are SQVTM and ANQGSEA.

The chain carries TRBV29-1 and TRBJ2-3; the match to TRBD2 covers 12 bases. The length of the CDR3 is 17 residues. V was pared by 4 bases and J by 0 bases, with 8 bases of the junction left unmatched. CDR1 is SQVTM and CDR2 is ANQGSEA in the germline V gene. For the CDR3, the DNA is TGCAGCGTTGCCGGGCTAGCGGGGGGGAGTAGCACAGATACGCAGTATTTT. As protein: CSVAGLAGGSSTDTQYF.

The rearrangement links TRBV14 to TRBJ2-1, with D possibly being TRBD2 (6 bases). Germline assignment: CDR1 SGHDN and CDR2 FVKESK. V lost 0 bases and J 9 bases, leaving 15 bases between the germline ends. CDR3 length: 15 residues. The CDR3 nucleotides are TGTGCCAGCAGCCAAGAGGCGGGAAGTTACTCTGAGCAGTTCTTC. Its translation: CASSQEAGSYSEQFF.

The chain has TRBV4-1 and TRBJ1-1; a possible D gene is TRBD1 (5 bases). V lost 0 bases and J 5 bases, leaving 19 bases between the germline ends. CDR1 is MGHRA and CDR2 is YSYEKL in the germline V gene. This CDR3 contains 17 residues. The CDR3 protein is CASSQEFAGNPETEAFF. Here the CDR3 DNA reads TGCGCCAGCAGCCAAGAGTTTGCAGGGAATCCGGAGACTGAAGCTTTCTTT.

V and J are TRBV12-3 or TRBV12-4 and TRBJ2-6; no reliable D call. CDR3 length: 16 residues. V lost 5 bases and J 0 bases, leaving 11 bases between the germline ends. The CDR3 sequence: CASSLSASSGANVLTF. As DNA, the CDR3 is TGTGCCAGCAGTCTCAGTGCAAGCTCTGGGGCCAACGTCCTGACTTTC.

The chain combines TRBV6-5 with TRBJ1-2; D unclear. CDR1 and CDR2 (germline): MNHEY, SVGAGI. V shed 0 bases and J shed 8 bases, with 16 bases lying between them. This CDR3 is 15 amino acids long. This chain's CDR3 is CASSYSSRPLRGYTF. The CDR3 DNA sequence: TGTGCCAGCAGTTACTCGAGCAGGCCCCTTAGGGGCTACACCTTC.

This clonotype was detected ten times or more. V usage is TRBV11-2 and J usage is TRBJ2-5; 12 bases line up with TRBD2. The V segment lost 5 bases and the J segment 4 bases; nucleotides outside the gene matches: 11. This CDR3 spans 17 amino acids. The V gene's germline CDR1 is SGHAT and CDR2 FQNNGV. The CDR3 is CASSPTMTSGSGETQYF. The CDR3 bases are TGTGCCAGCAGCCCTACTATGACTAGCGGGAGTGGAGAGACCCAGTACTTC.

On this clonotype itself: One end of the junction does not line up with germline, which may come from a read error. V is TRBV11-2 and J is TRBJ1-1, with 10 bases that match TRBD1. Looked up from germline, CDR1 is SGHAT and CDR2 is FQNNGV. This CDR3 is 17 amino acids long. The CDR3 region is CASSRMGGQGFGTEASF. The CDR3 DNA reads TGTGCCAGCAGCCGAATGGGGGGACAGGGGTTCGGGACTGAAGCTTCCTTT.

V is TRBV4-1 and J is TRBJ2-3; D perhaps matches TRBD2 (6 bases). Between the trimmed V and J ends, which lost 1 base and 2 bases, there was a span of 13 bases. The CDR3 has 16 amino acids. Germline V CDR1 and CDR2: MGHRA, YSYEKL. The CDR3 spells CASSQGRRGTTDTQYF. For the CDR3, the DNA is TGCGCCAGCAGCCAAGGTCGTCGCGGGACCACAGATACGCAGTATTTT.